The 14 T cell receptor beta chains below all came from one sample that was sequenced in a study of cytomegalovirus exposure and HLA in healthy donors. Both 60 Vbeta primers and 13 Jbeta primers went into the PCR. Repertoires were generated with immunoSEQ multiplex PCR, while TCRdb's copy carries only in-frame clones and drops some. This sample has about 190,000 clones, with roughly 79% found just once. The sample was PBMCs. The receptors come from a woman between 18 and 29 years old in good health and CMV-seronegative.

The gene calls are TRBV28 and TRBJ2-5, with 11 bases matching TRBD1. Germline values: CDR1 MDHEN, CDR2 SYDVKM. J was trimmed by 4 bases and V by 3 bases; bases with no gene match: 1. The CDR3 runs to 14 residues. The CDR3 nucleotides read TGTGCCAGCAGTTTCGGGACAGGGGGAGAGACCCAGTACTTC. Its translation: CASSFGTGGETQYF.

This rearrangement joins TRBV5-6 to TRBJ1-1, with 7 bases identical to TRBD1. The CDR3 length is 15 residues. Germline lookup yields CDR1 SGHDT and CDR2 YYEEEE. V gave up 2 bases and J gave up 6 bases; unmatched junction bases: 10. In DNA form, the CDR3 reads TGTGCCAGCAGCTTACAGGGGTGGTGGGGCTCTGAAGCTTTCTTT. It encodes CASSLQGWWGSEAFF.

The gene calls are TRBV29-1 and TRBJ1-2; D uncertain. The CDR3 has 13 amino acids. Germline values: CDR1 SQVTM, CDR2 ANQGSEA. Trimming left V 6 bases short and J 3 bases short, with 14 bases between. For the CDR3, the DNA is TGCAGCGTGTCAGGAGGGTCTGACTATGGCTACACCTTC. It yields the protein CSVSGGSDYGYTF.

The gene calls are TRBV6-5 and TRBJ2-5; weak D call: TRBD1 (5 bases). CDR1 MNHEY and CDR2 SVGAGI come from the germline V gene. This CDR3 is built from 15 residues. V lost 0 bases, J lost 5 bases, and 13 bases lay in between. CDR3 loop: CASSYSLQGVETQYF. CDR3 bases: TGTGCCAGCAGTTACTCCTTGCAGGGCGTCGAGACCCAGTACTTC.

This clone has just a few counts. V is TRBV7-8 and J is TRBJ1-4; D is ambiguous. The germline V and J ends were trimmed by 2 bases and 0 bases, with 4 bases remaining between them. Per germline, CDR1 SGHVS and CDR2 FQNEAQ. The CDR3 totals 14 residues. CDR3 coding DNA: TGTGCCAGCAGCTTACTGTCAACTAATGAAAAACTGTTTTTT. Its protein product is CASSLLSTNEKLFF.

The CDR3 sequence: CASSLRAEAFF. DNA for the CDR3: TGTGCCAGCAGCTTGAGAGCTGAAGCTTTCTTT. This chain links TRBV5-6 with TRBJ1-1; no clear D. Germline assignment: CDR1 SGHDT and CDR2 YYEEEE. The CDR3 consists of 11 residues. V dropped 1 base and J dropped 6 bases, with 4 bases sitting between them.

The chain joins TRBV6-5 to TRBJ1-5, with no clear D. This CDR3 comprises 12 residues. Germline V CDR1 and CDR2: MNHEY, SVGAGI. Trimming removed 6 bases at V and 11 bases at J, with 14 bases between. CDR3 sequence (DNA): TGTGCCAGCAGGGATGTGGACGGGACCCAGCATTTT. Its protein product is CASRDVDGTQHF.

The chain carries TRBV2 and TRBJ2-5, with TRBD1 as a possible D gene (5 bases). The CDR3 runs 15 residues. The germline V gene has CDR1 SNHLY and CDR2 FYNNEI. V was shortened by 6 bases and J by 1 base, with 15 bases between the two germline ends. The CDR3: CASRASTGIQETQYF. In DNA, the CDR3 is TGTGCCAGCAGAGCCTCAACAGGAATCCAAGAGACCCAGTACTTC.

This sequence joins TRBV4-1 and TRBJ2-3; the match to TRBD1 covers 7 bases. Germline V gene lookup returns CDR1 MGHRA and CDR2 YSYEKL. The CDR3 contains 17 residues. J lost 0 bases, V lost 3 bases, and 9 bases had no gene match. In nucleotides, the CDR3 is TGCGCCAGCAGCCACGACAGAGGGGGCGACAGCACAGATACGCAGTATTTT. This codes for CASSHDRGGDSTDTQYF.

The table lists this clone with a few counts. The CDR3 DNA is TGTGCCAGCAGTTTTTCGGGGGACAGGGCCATCGATCAGCCCCAGCATTTT. It yields the protein CASSFSGDRAIDQPQHF. The rearrangement uses TRBV27 and TRBJ1-5, with 9 nucleotides matching TRBD1. Germline CDR1 is MNHEY and CDR2 is SMNVEV (reference sequence). The CDR3 length is 17 residues. The junction had 11 bases not matched to a gene; V was cut back by 3 bases and J by 5 bases.

This clone showed up just a few times. The chain combines TRBV27 with TRBJ2-1; 10 bases fit TRBD2. Per the germline V gene, CDR1 is MNHEY and CDR2 is SMNVEV (reference sequence). V lost 3 bases to trimming and J lost 7 bases; unmatched junction nucleotides: 6. This CDR3 contains 15 residues. CDR3: CASSFVLAGTNEQFF. CDR3 nucleotides: TGTGCCAGCAGTTTTGTACTAGCGGGAACAAATGAGCAGTTCTTC.

This CDR3 reads CASRTNPSWRGDQETQYF. CDR3 DNA: TGTGCCAGCAGGACCAACCCCTCTTGGCGGGGGGACCAAGAGACCCAGTACTTC. This rearrangement joins TRBV2 to TRBJ2-5; 8 bases map to TRBD2. V lost 6 bases and J lost 0; bases outside the gene matches: 15. CDR3 length equals 18 residues. CDR1 and CDR2 from the germline V gene are SNHLY and FYNNEI.

The J gene is TRBJ1-2, the V gene TRBV4-2; D may be TRBD1 (5 bases). Trimming cost V 4 bases and J 3 bases, with 15 bases left between them. Germline V gene data show CDR1 as LGHNA and CDR2 as YNFKEQ. The CDR3 length is 15 residues. CDR3 sequence: CASSPLDTDDYGYTF. For the CDR3, the DNA is TGTGCCAGCAGCCCATTGGACACGGACGACTATGGCTACACCTTC.

This chain links TRBV7-2 with TRBJ1-6; D uncertain. The CDR3 is 13 amino acids. Germline assignment: CDR1 SGHTA and CDR2 FQGNSA. V lost 7 bases to trimming and J lost 4 bases, with 8 bases between them. This chain's CDR3 is CASTAGYNSPLHF. The DNA of the CDR3 is TGTGCCAGCACCGCAGGTTATAATTCACCCCTCCACTTT.